This T cell receptor beta chain was found in a study of PD-1 blockade in classical Hodgkin lymphoma. Time point: cycle 4 day 1 (C4D1), after more than five weeks of nivolumab. Exposure to brentuximab vedotin varied, and each patient had relapsed following autologous stem cell transplantation. V lost 5 bases, J lost 4 bases, and 8 bases stayed unmatched. Germline V gene sequence: CDR1 MNHEY, CDR2 SMNVEV (reference sequence). CDR3 size: 14 residues. TCRdb's copy holds only in-frame clones and misses some; the assay was immunoSEQ multiplex PCR. This sample has nearly 50,000 clones, with around four fifths found just once.

The TCR comes from a human donor with classical Hodgkin lymphoma. The chain uses TRBV27 and TRBJ2-7; TRBD2 matches at 7 bases. The starting material was peripheral blood mononuclear cells (PBMCs), obtained before the fourth cycle of nivolumab. The CDR3: CASSPLAEVYEQYF. CDR3 DNA sequence: TGTGCCAGCAGTCCCCTAGCGGAAGTTTACGAGCAGTACTTC.